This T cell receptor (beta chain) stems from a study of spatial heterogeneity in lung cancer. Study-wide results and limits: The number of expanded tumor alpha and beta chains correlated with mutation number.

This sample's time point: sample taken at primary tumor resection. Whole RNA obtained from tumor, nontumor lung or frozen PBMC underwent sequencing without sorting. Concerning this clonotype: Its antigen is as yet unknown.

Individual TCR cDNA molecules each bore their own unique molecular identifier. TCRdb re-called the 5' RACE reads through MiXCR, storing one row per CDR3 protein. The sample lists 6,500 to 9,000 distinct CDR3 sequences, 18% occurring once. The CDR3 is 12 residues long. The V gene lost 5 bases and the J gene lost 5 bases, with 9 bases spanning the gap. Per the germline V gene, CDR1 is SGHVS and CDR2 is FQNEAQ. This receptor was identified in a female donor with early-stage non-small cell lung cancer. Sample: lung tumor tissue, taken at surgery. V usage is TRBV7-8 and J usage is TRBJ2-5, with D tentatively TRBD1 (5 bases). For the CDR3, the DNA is TGTGCCAGCAGCATCAACAGGGAGACCCAGTACTTC. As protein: CASSINRETQYF.